This TCR beta chain was recorded in a study of siplizumab effects on memory and regulatory T cells (dated by TCRdb to about 2019). With regard to the full study: The effect of the anti-CD2 antibody siplizumab on alloreactive T-cell subsets was examined in allogeneic mixed lymphocyte reactions constructed from human PBMCs.

The library was obtained by the immunoSEQ multiplex PCR assay. Some 100,000 TCR templates per sample were assayed by the deep sequencing platform. Genomic DNA extracted from sorted T cells was used for TCRbeta CDR3 sequencing. The paper's processing steps were these. The R programming language was used for clonal analysis of TCRbeta CDR3 data. Alloreactive CD4+ and CD8+ clones were identified by comparing unstimulated samples to CFSE-low samples taken after the reaction. Regulatory or non-regulatory origin was assigned to alloreactive CD4+ clones by matching of sequences to sorted unstimulated Treg and non-Treg repertoires. TCRdb stores this immuneACCESS table with in-frame sequences only. Part of the clones is absent; in the studies checked, under half of the shortfall reflects unresolved V genes, and no reason is known for the rest. V, J and clone size reflect that table, while D and trimming were determined from the DNA. Within this sample are under 70,000 clones, with roughly 85% of them counted one time only. Jointly, the top ten make up less than 0.55% of the sample.

The CDR3 measures 18 amino acids from cysteine to phenylalanine. Only CDR3 DNA remains: 54 bases, in frame from the first base. V sheds 4 bases and J sheds 8 bases, leaving 29 bases between their ends. Overall results and qualifications from the work: Roughly 75-97% of proliferating CD4+ or CD8+ clones could not be assigned a naive or memory phenotype. Whether proliferating Tregs from siplizumab cultures were suppressive was not functionally confirmed. Among mappable alloreactive CD4+ clones, an average Treg-derived fraction of about 70% was observed with siplizumab, compared with roughly 28% in control reactions. The cumulative frequency of alloreactive sequences that could be traced back to unstimulated CD4+ memory T cells was significantly reduced by siplizumab. Because sequences below about 10^-5 frequency were poorly captured, only a minor fraction of alloreactive clones could be mapped to unstimulated subsets. Unstimulated naive T cells appeared more diverse than memory T cells, and naive cells seemed to contribute substantially to the alloresponse.

Unstimulated CD4+ memory cells were also sequenced in three donor pairs, together with CD4+ naive, CD8+ TEMRA, CD8+ naive and CD8+ effector memory subsets. Sorted unstimulated T cells and proliferating T cells recovered from mixed lymphocyte reactions underwent TCRbeta CDR3 sequencing. Fresh whole blood from some ten HLA-typed healthy donors was used as the source from which PBMCs were isolated. As concerns this clone: Its target antigen remains unknown. No much larger clonotype is one base removed from it; base qualities were not supplied.

The sequence derives from a human donor in good health. The V and J genes are TRBV23-1 and TRBJ1-2, with TRBD1 perhaps the D gene, on 6 matching bases. TRBV23-1 is annotated as an ORF whose role is uncertain. The sample consisted of memory CD4+ T cells sorted from blood. The sample's cell subset or site label is to be understood as: unstimulated CD4+ memory T cells. The CDR3 corresponds to CASSPKETGHLALKGYTF. The bases are TGCGCCAGCAGTCCTAAGGAGACAGGCCACCTAGCTCTTAAAGGCTACACCTTC.